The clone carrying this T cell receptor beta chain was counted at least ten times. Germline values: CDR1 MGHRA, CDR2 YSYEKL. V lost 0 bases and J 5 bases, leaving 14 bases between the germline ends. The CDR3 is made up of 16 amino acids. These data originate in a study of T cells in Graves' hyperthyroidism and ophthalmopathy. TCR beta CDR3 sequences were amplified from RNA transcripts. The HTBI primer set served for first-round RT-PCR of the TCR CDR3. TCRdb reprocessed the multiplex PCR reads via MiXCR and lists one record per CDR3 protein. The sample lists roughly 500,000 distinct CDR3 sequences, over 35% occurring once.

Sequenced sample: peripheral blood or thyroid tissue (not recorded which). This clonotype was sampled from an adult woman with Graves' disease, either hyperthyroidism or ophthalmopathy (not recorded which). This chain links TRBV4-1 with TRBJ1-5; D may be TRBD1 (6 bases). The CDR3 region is CASSQDWGARDQPQHF. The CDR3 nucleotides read TGCGCCAGCAGCCAAGATTGGGGGGCTAGGGATCAGCCCCAGCATTTT.